This TCR beta chain was captured by sequencing in a study of T cells expressing NK-cell markers. The germline gives CDR1 LNHDA, CDR2 SQIVND (reference sequence). CDR3 size: 14 residues. TCRdb re-called the 5' RACE reads; one entry per CDR3 protein, DNA not given. This sample carries over 150,000 distinct CDR3 sequences, with around 20% going to the ten biggest clones. What was sequenced was blood T cells: a sorted CD56 or NKG2C T cell subset, CD4+ or CD8+ T cells, or bulk PBMC T cells (not recorded which). The clonotype was recovered from a man aged 18 to 70 in good health. The rearrangement uses TRBV19 and TRBJ1-5; TCRdb calls TRBD1, which cannot be checked without DNA. CDR3 amino acids: CASSTRQGDQPQHF.